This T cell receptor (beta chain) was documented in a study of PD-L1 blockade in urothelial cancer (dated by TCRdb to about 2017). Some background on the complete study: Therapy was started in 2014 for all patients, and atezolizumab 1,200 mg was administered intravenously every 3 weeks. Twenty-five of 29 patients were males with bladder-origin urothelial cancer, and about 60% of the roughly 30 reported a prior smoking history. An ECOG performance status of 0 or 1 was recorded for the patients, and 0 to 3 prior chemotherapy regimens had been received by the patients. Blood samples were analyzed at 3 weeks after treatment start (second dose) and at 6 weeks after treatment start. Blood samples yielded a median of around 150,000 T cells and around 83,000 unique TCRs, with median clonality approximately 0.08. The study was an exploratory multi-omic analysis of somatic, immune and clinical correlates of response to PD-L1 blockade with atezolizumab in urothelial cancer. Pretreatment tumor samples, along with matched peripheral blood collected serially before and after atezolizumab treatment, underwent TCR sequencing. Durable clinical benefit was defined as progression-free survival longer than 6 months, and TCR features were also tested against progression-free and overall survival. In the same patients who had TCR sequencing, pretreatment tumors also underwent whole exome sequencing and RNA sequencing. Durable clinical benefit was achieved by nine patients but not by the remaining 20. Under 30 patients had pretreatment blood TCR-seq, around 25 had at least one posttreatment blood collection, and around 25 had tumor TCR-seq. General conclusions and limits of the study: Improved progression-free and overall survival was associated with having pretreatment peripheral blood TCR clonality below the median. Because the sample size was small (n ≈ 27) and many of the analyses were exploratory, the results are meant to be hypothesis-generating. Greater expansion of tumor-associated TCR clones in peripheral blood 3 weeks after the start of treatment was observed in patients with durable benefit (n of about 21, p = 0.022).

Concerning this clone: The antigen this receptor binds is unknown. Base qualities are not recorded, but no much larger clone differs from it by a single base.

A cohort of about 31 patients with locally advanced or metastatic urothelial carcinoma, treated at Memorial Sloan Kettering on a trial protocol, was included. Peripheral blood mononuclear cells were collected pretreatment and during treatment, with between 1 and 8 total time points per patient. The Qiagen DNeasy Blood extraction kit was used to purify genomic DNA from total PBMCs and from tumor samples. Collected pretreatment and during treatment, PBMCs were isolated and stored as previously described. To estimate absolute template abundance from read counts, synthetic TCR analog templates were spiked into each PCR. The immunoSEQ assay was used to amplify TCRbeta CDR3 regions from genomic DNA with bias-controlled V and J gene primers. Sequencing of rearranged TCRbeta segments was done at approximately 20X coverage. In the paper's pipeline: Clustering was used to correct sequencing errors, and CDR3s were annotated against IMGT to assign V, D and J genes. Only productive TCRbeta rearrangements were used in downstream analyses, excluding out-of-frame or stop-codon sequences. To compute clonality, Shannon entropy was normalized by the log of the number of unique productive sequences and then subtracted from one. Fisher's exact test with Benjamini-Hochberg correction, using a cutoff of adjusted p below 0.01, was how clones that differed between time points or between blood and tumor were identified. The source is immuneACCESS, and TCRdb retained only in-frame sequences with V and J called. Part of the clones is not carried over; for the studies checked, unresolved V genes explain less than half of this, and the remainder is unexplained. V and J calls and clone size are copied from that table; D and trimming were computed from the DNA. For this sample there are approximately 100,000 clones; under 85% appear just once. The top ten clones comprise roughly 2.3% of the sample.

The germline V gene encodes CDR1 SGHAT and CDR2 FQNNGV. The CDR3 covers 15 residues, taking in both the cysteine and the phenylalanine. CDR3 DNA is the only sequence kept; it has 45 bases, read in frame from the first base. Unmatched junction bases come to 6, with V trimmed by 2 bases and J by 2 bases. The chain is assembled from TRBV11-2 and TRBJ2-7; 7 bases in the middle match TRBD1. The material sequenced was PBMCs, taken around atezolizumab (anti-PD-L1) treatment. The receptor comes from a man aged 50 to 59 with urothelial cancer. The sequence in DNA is TGTGCCAGCAGCTTATCCCGACAGGGAGCCTACGAGCAGTACTTC. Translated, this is CASSLSRQGAYEQYF. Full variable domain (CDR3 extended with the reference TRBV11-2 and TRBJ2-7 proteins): EAGVAQSPRYKIIEKRQSVAFWCNPISGHATLYWYQQILGQGPKLLIQFQNNGVVDDSQLPKDRFSAERLKGVDSTLKIQPAKLEDSAVYLCASSLSRQGAYEQYFGPGTRLTVT.